This T cell receptor beta chain came from a study of OX40 agonist ivuxolimab in advanced cancers. This clone was counted a few times. Its specificity is unknown. Study-level points and caveats: By week 6 at 0.1 to 3.0 mg/kg, blood CD4+ and CD8+ T cells had expanded clonally.

Profiling relied on immunoSEQ multiplex PCR, and the TCRdb table lists in-frame clones only, not all of them. Of about 68,000 clones listed, around 93% are singletons. This CDR3 spans 15 amino acids. CDR1 and CDR2 (germline): LNHDA, SQIVND (reference sequence). Trimming shortened V by 7 bases and J by 7 bases, and 19 bases separated the two germline ends. The sample was CD4+ or CD8+ T cells sorted from blood, taken in a trial of the OX40 agonist ivuxolimab. The rearrangement joins TRBV19 to TRBJ1-4; no clear D gene. This clonotype was sampled from an adult with an advanced solid tumor such as melanoma, head and neck, liver or kidney cancer. The CDR3: CASTNTAGYGEKLFF. In DNA form, the CDR3 reads TGTGCCAGTACTAATACAGCGGGATACGGTGAAAAACTGTTTTTT.